The following is a T cell receptor (beta chain) sequence with its context. This entry belongs to a study of blood T cell repertoires in COVID-19. This CDR3 spans 13 amino acids. The germline gives CDR1 SGHTA, CDR2 FQGNSA. V was cut by 5 bases and J by 4 bases, with 12 bases left in between. The table came from immunoSEQ multiplex PCR; TCRdb's copy has only in-frame clones and leaves some out. The sample carries about 260,000 clones, approximately 85% recorded once. This rearrangement joins TRBV7-2 to TRBJ2-7; D ambiguous. Material for sequencing was peripheral blood. This sequence was found in a human donor in a cohort sampled during active COVID-19. The DNA for the CDR3 is TGTGCCAGCAGCCCCCTCGGGTCTTACGAGCAGTACTTC. Translated: CASSPLGSYEQYF.